This T cell receptor beta chain was observed in a study of technical replicates of blood from several donors. Assay used: immunoSEQ multiplex PCR; TCRdb lists only in-frame clones, some missing. The sample has tens of thousands of clones; around 96% are singletons. This CDR3 has 15 residues. The trim removed 3 bases at V and 2 bases at J, leaving 2 bases unmatched. The germline gives CDR1 MDHEN, CDR2 SYDVKM. The V call is TRBV28, the J call TRBJ2-7; 12 nucleotides line up with TRBD2. Input material: T cells isolated from PBMCs. The clonotype comes from a human donor in good health. The CDR3 coding sequence is TGTGCCAGCAGTTTGCCTAGCGGGAGGGCCTACGAGCAGTACTTC. Amino acids: CASSLPSGRAYEQYF.